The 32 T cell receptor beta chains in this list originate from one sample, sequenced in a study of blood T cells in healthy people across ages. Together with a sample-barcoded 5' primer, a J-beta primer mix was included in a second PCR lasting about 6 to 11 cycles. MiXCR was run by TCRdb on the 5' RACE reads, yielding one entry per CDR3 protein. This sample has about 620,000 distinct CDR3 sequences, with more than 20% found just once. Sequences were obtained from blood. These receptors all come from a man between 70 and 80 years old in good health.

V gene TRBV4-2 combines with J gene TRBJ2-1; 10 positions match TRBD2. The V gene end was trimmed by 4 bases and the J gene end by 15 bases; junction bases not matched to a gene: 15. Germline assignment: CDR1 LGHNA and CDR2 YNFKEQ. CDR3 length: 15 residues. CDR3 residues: CASSPSWDCSGRLFF. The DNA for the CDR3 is TGTGCCAGCAGCCCTAGCTGGGACTGTAGCGGGAGGTTGTTCTTC.

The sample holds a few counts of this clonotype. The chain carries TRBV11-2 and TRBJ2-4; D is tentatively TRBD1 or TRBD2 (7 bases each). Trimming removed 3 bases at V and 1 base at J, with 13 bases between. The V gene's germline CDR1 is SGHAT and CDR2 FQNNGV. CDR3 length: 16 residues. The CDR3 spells CASSFSGGGAKNIQYF. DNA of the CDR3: TGTGCCAGCAGCTTTTCAGGGGGGGGTGCCAAAAACATTCAGTACTTC.

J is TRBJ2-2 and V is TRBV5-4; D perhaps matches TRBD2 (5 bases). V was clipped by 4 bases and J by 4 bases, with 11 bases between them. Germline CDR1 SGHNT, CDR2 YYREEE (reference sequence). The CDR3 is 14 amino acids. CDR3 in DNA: TGTGCCAGCAGCAACGGACTCACCACCGGGGAGCTGTTTTTT. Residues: CASSNGLTTGELFF. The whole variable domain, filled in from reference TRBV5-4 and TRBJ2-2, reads ETGVTQSPTHLIKTRGQQVTLRCSSQSGHNTVSWYQQALGQGPQFIFQYYREEENGRGNFPPRFSGLQFPNYSSELNVNALELDDSALYLCASSNGLTTGELFFGEGSRLTVL.

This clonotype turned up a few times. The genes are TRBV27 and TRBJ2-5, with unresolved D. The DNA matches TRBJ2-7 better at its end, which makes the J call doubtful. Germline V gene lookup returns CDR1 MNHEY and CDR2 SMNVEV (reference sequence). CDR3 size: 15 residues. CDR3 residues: CASSLKGSSSYEQYF. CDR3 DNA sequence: TGTGCCAGCAGTTTAAAGGGCAGTAGCTCCTACGAGCAGTACTTC.

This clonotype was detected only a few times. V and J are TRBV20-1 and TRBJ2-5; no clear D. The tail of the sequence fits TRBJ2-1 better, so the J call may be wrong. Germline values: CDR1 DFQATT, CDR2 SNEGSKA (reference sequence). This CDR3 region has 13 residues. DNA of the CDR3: TGCAGTGCTAGTAGAACAACCTACAATGAGCAGTTCTTC. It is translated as CSASRTTYNEQFF.

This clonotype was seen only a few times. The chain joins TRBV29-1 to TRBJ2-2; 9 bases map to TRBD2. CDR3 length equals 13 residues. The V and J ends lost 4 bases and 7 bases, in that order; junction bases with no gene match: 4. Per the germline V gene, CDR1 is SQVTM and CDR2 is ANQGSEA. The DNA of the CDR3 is TGCAGCGTTGCTAGCGGGACAGTCGGGGAGCTGTTTTTT. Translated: CSVASGTVGELFF.

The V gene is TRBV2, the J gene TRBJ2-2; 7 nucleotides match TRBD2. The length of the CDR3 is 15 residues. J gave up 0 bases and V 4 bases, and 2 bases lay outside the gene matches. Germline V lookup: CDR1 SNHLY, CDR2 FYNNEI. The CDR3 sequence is CASSVAGANTGELFF. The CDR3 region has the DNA TGTGCCAGCAGTGTGGCGGGAGCGAACACCGGGGAGCTGTTTTTT.

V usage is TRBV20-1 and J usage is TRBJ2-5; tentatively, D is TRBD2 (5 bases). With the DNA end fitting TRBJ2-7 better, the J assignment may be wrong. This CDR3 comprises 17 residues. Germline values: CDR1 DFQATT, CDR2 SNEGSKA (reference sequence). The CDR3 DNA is TGCAGTGCAAAATCACCCCAGGACTTATTGAGCTCCTACGAGCAGTACTTC. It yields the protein CSAKSPQDLLSSYEQYF.

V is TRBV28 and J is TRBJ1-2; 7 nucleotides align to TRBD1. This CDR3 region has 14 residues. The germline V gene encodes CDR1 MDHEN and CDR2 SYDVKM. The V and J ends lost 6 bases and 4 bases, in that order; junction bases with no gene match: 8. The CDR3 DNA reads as TGTGCCAGCAGGGCGACAGGGTCGGGCTATGGCTACACCTTC. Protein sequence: CASRATGSGYGYTF.

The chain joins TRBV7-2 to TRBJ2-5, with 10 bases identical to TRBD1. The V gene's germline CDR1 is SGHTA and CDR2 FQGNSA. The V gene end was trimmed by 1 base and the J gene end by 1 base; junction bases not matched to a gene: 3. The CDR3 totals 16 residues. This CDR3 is CASSLGDRGLQETQYF. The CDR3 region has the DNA TGTGCCAGCAGCTTAGGCGACAGGGGGCTCCAAGAGACCCAGTACTTC.

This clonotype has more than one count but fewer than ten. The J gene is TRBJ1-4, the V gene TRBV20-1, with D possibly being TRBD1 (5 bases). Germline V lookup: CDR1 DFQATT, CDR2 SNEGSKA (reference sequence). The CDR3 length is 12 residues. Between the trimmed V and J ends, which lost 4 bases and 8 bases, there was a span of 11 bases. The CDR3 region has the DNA TGCAGTGCTACCCCCGGGACCGAAAAACTGTTTTTT. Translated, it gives CSATPGTEKLFF.

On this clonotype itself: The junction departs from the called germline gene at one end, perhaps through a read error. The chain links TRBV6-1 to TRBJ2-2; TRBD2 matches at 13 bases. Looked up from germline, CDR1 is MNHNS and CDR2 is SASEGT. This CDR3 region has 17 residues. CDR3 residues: CTSNTGVTSGGTGELFF. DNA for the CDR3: TGTACCAGCAATACGGGTGTGACTAGCGGGGGGACCGGGGAGCTGTTTTTT.

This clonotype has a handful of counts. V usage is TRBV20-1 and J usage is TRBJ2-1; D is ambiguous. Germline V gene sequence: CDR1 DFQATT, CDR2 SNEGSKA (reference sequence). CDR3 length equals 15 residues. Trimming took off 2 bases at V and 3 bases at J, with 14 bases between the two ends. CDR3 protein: CSARQDTLVYNEQFF. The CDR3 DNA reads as TGCAGTGCTAGACAGGATACGCTAGTCTACAATGAGCAGTTCTTC.

DNA for the CDR3: TGTGCCAGCAGCCCCTTGCTAGGGACCTACAATGAGCAGTTCTTC. Amino acids: CASSPLLGTYNEQFF. The chain couples TRBV7-9 to TRBJ2-1; D gene unclear. Germline-derived CDR1 and CDR2 are SEHNR and FQNEAQ (reference sequence). V lost 5 bases to trimming and J lost 2 bases, with 13 bases between them. This CDR3 comprises 15 residues.

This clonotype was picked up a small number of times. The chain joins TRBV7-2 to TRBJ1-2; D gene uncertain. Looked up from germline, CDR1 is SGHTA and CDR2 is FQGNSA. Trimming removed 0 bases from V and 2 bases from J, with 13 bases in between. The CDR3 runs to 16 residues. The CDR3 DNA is TGTGCCAGCAGCTTAGCGGCAAGTCTACTAAACTATGGCTACACCTTC. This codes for CASSLAASLLNYGYTF.

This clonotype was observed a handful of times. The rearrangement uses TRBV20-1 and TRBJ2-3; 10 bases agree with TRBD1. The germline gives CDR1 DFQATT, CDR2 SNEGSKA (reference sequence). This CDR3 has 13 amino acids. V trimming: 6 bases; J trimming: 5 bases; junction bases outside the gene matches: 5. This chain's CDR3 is CSALTGGVDTQYF. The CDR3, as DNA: TGCAGTGCACTGACAGGGGGCGTAGATACGCAGTATTTT.

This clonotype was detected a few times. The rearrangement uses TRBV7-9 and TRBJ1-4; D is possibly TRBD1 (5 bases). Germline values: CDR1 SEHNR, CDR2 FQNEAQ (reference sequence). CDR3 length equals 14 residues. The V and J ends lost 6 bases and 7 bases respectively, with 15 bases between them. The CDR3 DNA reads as TGTGCCAGCAGGTTACAGGCCTCAAGTGAAAAACTGTTTTTT. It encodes CASRLQASSEKLFF.

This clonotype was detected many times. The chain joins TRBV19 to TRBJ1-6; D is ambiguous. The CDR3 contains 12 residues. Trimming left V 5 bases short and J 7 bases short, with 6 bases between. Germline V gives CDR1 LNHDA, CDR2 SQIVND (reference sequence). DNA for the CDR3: TGTGCCAGTAGTTTTGAAAATTCACCCCTCCACTTT. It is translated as CASSFENSPLHF.

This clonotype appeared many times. Here the CDR3 reads CASSLSFSSYNEQFF. Written as DNA, the CDR3 is TGTGCCAGCAGCTTATCCTTTAGCTCCTACAATGAGCAGTTCTTC. This chain connects TRBV7-2 to TRBJ2-1; D is undetermined. The CDR3 is made up of 15 amino acids. Per the germline V gene, CDR1 is SGHTA and CDR2 is FQGNSA. Trimming left V 2 bases short and J 0 bases short, with 8 bases between.

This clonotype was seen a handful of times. The CDR3 sequence is CASSLIGNSYNEQFF. The CDR3 DNA follows: TGTGCCAGCAGCTTAATCGGGAATTCCTACAATGAGCAGTTCTTC. The chain has TRBV7-3 and TRBJ2-1, with a possible D match to TRBD2 (5 bases). The germline gives CDR1 SGHTA, CDR2 FQGTGA. The V and J ends lost 1 base and 1 base respectively, with 8 bases between them. The CDR3 loop spans 15 amino acids. Complete variable domain (other parts from reference TRBV7-3 and TRBJ2-1): GAGVSQTPSNKVTEKGKYVELRCDPISGHTALYWYRQSLGQGPEFLIYFQGTGAADDSGLPNDRFFAVRPEGSVSTLKIQRTERGDSAVYLCASSLIGNSYNEQFFGPGTRLTVL.

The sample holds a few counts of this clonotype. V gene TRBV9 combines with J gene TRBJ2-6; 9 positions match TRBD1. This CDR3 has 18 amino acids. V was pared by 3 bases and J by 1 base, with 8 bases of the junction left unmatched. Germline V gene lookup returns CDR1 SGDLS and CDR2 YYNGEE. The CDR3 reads CASSANRDRASGANVLTF. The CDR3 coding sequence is TGTGCCAGCAGCGCGAACCGGGACAGGGCTTCTGGGGCCAACGTCCTGACTTTC.

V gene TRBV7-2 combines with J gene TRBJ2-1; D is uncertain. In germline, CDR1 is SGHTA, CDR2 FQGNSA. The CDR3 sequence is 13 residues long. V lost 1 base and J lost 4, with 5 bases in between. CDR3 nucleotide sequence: TGTGCCAGCAGCTTAGAGGAGTACAATGAGCAGTTCTTC. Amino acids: CASSLEEYNEQFF.

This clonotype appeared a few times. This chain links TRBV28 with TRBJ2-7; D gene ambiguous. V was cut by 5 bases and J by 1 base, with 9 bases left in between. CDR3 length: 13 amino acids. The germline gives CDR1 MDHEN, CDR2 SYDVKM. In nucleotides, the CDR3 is TGTGCCAGCAGTGCCACCCAGTCCTACGAGCAGTACTTC. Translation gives CASSATQSYEQYF. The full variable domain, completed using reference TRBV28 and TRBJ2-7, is DVKVTQSSRYLVKRTGEKVFLECVQDMDHENMFWYRQDPGLGLRLIYFSYDVKMKEKGDIPEGYSVSREKKERFSLILESASTNQTSMYLCASSATQSYEQYFGPGTRLTVT.

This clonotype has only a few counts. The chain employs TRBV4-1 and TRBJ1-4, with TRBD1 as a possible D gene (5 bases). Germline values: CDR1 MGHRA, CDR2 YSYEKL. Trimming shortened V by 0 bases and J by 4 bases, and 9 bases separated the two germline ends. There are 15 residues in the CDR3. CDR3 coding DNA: TGCGCCAGCAGCCAAGATAGGGGAAATAATGAAAAACTGTTTTTT. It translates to CASSQDRGNNEKLFF.

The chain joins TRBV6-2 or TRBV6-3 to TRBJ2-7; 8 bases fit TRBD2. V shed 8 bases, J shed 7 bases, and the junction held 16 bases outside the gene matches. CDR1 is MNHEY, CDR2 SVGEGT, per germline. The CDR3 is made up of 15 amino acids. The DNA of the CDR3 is TGTGCCAGCGCCCGAGGGGGAGCGGGAGATCTTGAGCAGTACTTC. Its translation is CASARGGAGDLEQYF.

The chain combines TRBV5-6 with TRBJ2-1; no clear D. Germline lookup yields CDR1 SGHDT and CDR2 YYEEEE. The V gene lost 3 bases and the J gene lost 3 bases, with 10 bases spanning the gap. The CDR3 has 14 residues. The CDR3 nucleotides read TGTGCCAGCAGCTCATTGTTTTACTACAATGAGCAGTTCTTC. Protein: CASSSLFYYNEQFF.

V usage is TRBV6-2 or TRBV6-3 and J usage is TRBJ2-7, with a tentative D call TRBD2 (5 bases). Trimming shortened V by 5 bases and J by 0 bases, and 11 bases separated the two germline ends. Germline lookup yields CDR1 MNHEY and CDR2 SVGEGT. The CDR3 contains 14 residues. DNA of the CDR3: TGTGCCAGCAGTCTCCCGACTATCTCCTACGAGCAGTACTTC. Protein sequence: CASSLPTISYEQYF.

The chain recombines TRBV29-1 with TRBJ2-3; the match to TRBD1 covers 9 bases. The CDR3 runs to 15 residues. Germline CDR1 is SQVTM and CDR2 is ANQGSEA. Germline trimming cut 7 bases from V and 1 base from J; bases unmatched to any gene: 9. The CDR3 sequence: CSAWDRARGTDTQYF. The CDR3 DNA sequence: TGCAGCGCTTGGGACAGGGCGAGGGGCACAGATACGCAGTATTTT.

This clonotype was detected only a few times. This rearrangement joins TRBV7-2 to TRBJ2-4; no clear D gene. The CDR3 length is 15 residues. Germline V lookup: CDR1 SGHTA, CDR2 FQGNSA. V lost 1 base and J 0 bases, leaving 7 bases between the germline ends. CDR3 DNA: TGTGCCAGCAGCTTAGGAGTGGTAGCCAAAAACATTCAGTACTTC. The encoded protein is CASSLGVVAKNIQYF.

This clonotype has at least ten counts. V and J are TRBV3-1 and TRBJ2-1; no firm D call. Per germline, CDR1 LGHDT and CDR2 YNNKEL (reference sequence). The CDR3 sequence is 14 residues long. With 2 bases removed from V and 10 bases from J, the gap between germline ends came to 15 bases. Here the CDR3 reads CASSQRSAAAEQFF. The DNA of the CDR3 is TGTGCCAGCAGCCAAAGGTCGGCGGCCGCAGAGCAGTTCTTC.

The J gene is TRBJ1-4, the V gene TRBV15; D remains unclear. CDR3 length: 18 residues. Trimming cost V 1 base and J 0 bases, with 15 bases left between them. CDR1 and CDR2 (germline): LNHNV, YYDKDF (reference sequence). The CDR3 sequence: CATSRGIKQRATNEKLFF. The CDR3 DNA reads TGTGCCACCAGCAGAGGAATTAAACAGAGGGCAACTAATGAAAAACTGTTTTTT. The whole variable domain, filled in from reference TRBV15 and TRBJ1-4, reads DAMVIQNPRYQVTQFGKPVTLSCSQTLNHNVMYWYQQKSSQAPKLLFHYYDKDFNNEADTPDNFQSRRPNTSFCFLDIRSPGLGDTAMYLCATSRGIKQRATNEKLFFGSGTQLSVL.

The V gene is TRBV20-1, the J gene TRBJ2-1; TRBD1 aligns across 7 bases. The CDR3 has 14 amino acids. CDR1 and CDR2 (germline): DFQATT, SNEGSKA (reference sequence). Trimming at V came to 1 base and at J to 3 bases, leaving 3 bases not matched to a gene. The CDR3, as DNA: TGCAGTGCTAGAGGGGACAGAAGCTACAATGAGCAGTTCTTC. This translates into CSARGDRSYNEQFF.